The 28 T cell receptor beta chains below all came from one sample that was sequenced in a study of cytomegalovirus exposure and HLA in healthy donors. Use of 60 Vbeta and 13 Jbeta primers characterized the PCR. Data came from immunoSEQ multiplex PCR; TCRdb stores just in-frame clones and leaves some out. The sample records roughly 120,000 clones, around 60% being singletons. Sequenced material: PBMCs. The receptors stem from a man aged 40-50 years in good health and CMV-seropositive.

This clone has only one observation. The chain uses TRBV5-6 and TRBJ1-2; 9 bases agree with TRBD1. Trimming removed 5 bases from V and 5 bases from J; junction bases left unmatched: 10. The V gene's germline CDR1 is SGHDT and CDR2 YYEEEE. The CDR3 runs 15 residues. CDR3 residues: CASREIGQGLYGYTF. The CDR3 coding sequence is TGTGCCAGCAGGGAAATTGGACAGGGGCTATATGGCTACACCTTC. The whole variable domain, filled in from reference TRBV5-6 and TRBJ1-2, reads DAGVTQSPTHLIKTRGQQVTLRCSPKSGHDTVSWYQQALGQGPQFIFQYYEEEERQRGNFPDRFSGHQFPNYSSELNVNALLLGDSALYLCASREIGQGLYGYTFGSGTRLTVV.

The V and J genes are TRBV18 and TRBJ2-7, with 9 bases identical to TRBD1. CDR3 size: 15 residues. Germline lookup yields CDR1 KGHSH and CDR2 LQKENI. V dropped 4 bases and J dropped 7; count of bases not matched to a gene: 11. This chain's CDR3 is CASSLIQGAQGEQYF. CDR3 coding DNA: TGTGCCAGCTCACTGATACAGGGGGCTCAGGGAGAGCAGTACTTC.

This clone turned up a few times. The CDR3 loop is CASSIPQAIREAFF. DNA of the CDR3: TGTGCCAGTAGTATACCCCAGGCCATTCGCGAAGCTTTCTTT. The chain combines TRBV19 with TRBJ1-1; no clear D. Trimming cost V 2 bases and J 8 bases, with 15 bases left between them. The CDR3 sequence is 14 residues long. Germline CDR1 is LNHDA and CDR2 is SQIVND (reference sequence).

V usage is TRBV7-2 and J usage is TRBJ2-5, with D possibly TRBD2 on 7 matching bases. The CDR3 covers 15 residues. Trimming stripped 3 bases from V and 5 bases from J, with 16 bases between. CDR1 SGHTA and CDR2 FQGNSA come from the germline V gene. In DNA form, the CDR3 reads TGTGCCAGCAGCTTTGGGGGGGCCTGGGGGGAGACCCAGTACTTC. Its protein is CASSFGGAWGETQYF.

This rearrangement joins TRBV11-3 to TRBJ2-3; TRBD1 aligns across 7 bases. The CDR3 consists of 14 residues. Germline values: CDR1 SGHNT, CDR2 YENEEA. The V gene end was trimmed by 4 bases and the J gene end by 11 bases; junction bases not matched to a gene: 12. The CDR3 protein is CASSSQGDPRKQYF. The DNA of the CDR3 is TGTGCCAGCAGCTCCCAGGGGGATCCCAGAAAGCAGTATTTT.

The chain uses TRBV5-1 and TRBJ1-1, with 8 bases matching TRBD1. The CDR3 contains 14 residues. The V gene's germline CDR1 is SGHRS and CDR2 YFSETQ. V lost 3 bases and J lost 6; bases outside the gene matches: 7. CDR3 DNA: TGCGCCAGCAGCTCCGGACAGGGTATCGCTGAAGCTTTCTTT. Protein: CASSSGQGIAEAFF.

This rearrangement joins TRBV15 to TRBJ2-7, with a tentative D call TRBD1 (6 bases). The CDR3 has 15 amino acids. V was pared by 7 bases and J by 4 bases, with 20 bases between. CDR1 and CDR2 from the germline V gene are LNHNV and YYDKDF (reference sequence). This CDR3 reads CATMATGNEKYEQYF. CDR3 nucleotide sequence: TGTGCCACCATGGCCACAGGGAATGAAAAGTACGAGCAGTACTTC.

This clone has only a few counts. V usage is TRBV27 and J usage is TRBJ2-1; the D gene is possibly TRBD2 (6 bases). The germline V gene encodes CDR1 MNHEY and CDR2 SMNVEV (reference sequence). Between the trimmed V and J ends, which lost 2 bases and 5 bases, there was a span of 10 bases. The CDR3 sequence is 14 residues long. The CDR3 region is CASSLVGGHNEQFF. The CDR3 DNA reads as TGTGCCAGCAGTTTAGTGGGAGGCCACAATGAGCAGTTCTTC.

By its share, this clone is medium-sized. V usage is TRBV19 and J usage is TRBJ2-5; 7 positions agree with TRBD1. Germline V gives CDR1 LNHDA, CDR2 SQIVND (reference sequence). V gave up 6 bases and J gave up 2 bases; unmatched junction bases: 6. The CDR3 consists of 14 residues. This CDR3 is CASRDTGVQETQYF. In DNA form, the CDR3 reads TGTGCCAGTAGGGATACAGGGGTGCAAGAGACCCAGTACTTC.

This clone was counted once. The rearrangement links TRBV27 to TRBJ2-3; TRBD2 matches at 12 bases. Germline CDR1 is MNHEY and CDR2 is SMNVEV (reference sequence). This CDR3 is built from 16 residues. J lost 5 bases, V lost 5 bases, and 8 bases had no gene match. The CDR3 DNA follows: TGTGCCAGCAGTCCCGGACTAGCGGGGAGGGGAGATACGCAGTATTTT. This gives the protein CASSPGLAGRGDTQYF.

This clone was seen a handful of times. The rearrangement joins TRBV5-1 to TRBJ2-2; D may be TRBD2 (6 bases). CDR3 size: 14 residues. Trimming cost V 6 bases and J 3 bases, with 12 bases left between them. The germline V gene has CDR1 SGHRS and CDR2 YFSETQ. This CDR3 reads CASTAGGYTGELFF. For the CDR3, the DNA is TGCGCCAGCACCGCCGGGGGATACACCGGGGAGCTGTTTTTT.

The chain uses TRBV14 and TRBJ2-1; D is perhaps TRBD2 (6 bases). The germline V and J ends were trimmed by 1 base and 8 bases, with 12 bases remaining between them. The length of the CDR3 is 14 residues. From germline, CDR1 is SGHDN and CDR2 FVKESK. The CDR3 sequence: CASSQVGRPDEQFF. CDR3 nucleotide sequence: TGTGCCAGCAGCCAAGTTGGGAGGCCAGATGAGCAGTTCTTC.

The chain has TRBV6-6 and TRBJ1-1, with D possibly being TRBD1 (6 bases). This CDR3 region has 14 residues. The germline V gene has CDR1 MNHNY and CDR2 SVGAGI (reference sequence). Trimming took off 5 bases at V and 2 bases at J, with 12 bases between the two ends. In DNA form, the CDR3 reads TGTGCCAGCAGTCCTCAGGGGTTTAACACTGAAGCTTTCTTT. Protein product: CASSPQGFNTEAFF.

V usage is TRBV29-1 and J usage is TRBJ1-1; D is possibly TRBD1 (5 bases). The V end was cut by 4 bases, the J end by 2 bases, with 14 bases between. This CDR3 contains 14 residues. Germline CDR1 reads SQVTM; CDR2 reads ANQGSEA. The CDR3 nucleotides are TGCAGCGTTGGGGGGGTACGTACCAACACTGAAGCTTTCTTT. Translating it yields CSVGGVRTNTEAFF.

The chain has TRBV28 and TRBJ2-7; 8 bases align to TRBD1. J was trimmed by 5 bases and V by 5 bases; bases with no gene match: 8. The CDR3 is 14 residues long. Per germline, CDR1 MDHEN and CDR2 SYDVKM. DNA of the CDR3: TGTGCCAGCAGTCCCGGGACAGGTACGGACGAGCAGTACTTC. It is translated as CASSPGTGTDEQYF.

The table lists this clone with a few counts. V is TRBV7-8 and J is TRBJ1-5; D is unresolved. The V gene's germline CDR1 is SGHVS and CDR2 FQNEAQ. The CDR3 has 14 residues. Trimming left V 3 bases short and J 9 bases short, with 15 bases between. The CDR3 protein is CASSLTAVMRPQHF. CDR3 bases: TGTGCCAGCAGCTTGACTGCTGTGATGAGGCCCCAGCATTTT.

CDR3 sequence (DNA): TGTGCCAGCAGCTCCGGACAGGCGGCTGGAAACACCATATATTTT. It is translated as CASSSGQAAGNTIYF. J is TRBJ1-3 and V is TRBV7-3, with 7 bases fitting TRBD1. Germline V gives CDR1 SGHTA, CDR2 FQGTGA. V lost 4 bases to trimming and J lost 2 bases; unmatched junction nucleotides: 5. The CDR3 loop spans 15 amino acids.

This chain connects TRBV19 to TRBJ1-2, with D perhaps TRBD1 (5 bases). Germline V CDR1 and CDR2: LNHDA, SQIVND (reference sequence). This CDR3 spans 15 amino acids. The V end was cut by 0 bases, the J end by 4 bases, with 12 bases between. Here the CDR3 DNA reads TGTGCCAGTAGTATAGATCGCGGGACTCTCTATGGCTACACCTTC. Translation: CASSIDRGTLYGYTF.

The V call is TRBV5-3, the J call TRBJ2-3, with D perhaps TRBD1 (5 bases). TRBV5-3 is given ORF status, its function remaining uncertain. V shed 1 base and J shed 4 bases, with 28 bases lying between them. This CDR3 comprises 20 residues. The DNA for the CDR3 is TGTGCCAGAAGCTTGTTCTGTAACCCCTTGGGAAGTGAAGGGGCAGATACGCAGTATTTT. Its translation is CARSLFCNPLGSEGADTQYF.

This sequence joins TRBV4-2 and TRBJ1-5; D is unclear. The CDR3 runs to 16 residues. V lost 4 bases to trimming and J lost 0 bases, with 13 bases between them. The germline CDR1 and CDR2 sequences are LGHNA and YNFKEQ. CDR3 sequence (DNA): TGTGCCAGCAGCCCACGGAGTCATGGTAGCAATCAGCCCCAGCATTTT. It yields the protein CASSPRSHGSNQPQHF.

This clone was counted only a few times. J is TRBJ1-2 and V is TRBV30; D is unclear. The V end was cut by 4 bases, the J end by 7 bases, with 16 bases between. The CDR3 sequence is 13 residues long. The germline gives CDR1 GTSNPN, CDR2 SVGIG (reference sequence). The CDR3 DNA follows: TGTGCCTGGACCGCGGTAGACGTTGGTGGCTACACCTTC. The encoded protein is CAWTAVDVGGYTF.

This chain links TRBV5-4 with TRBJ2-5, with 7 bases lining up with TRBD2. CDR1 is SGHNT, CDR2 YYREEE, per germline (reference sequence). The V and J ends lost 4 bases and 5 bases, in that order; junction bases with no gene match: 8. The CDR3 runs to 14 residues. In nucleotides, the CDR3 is TGTGCCAGCAGCCCACTGGGGGGAGGGGAGACCCAGTACTTC. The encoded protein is CASSPLGGGETQYF. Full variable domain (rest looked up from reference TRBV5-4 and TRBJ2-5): ETGVTQSPTHLIKTRGQQVTLRCSSQSGHNTVSWYQQALGQGPQFIFQYYREEENGRGNFPPRFSGLQFPNYSSELNVNALELDDSALYLCASSPLGGGETQYFGPGTRLLVL.

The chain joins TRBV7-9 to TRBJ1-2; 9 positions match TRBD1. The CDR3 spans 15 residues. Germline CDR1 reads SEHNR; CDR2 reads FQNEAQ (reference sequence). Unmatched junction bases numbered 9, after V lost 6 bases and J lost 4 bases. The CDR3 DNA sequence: TGTGCCAGCAGGGAAGGGACAGGGTGGTCCTATGGCTACACCTTC. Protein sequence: CASREGTGWSYGYTF.

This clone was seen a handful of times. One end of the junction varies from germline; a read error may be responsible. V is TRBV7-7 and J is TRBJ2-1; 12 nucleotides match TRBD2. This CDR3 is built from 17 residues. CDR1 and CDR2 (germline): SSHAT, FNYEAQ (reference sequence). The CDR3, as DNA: TGTGCTAGCAGCGACTCACTAGCGGGAGGCTCCTACAATGAGCAGTTCTTC. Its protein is CASSDSLAGGSYNEQFF.

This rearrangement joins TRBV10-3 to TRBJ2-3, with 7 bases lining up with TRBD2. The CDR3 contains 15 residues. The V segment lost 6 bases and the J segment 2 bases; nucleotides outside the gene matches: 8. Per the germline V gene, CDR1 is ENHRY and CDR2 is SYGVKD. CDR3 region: CAISEGGGPTDTQYF. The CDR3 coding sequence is TGTGCCATCAGCGAGGGCGGGGGACCCACAGATACGCAGTATTTT.

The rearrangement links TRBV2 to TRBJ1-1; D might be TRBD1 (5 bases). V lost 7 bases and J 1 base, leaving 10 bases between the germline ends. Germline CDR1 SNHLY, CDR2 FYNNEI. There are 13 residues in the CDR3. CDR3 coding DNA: TGTGCCAGCAAAGGGGATGGGAACACTGAAGCTTTCTTT. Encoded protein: CASKGDGNTEAFF.

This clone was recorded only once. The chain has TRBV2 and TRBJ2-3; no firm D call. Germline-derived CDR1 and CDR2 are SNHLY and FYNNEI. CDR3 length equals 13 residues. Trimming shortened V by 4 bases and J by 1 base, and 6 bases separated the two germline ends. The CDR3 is CASSVLGTDTQYF. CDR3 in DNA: TGTGCCAGCAGTGTTCTTGGCACAGATACGCAGTATTTT.

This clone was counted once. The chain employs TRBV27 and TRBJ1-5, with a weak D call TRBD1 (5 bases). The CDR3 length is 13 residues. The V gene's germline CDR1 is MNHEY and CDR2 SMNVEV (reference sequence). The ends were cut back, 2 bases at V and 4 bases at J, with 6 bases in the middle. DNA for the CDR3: TGTGCCAGCAGTTTAGGGGCAAATCAGCCCCAGCATTTT. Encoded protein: CASSLGANQPQHF.